These T cell receptor beta chains were read from a single sample in a study of blood T cells in healthy people across ages. TCRdb itself ran the 5' RACE reads through MiXCR, one entry per CDR3 protein. The data contain about 580,000 distinct CDR3 sequences, around half of them singletons. Sample: blood. The receptors come from a man aged 80 or over in good health. CDR3s leave out the opening cysteine and the closing phenylalanine or tryptophan. The order of the fields is J gene, V gene, CDR3 protein.

j_gene: TRBJ2-1; v_gene: TRBV7-2; CDR3aa: ASSLGLGNYNEQF
j_gene: TRBJ2-3; v_gene: TRBV7-3; CDR3aa: ASSLYVGRTDTQY
j_gene: TRBJ2-1; v_gene: TRBV9; CDR3aa: ASSPEGGSYNEQF
j_gene: TRBJ2-5; v_gene: TRBV7-3; CDR3aa: ASSSGGPETQY
j_gene: TRBJ2-7; v_gene: TRBV7-3; CDR3aa: ASSLKQAYEQY
j_gene: TRBJ2-3; v_gene: TRBV2; CDR3aa: ASSLNRRDTQY
j_gene: TRBJ2-5; v_gene: TRBV6-1; CDR3aa: ASKRDWSRQETQY
j_gene: .; v_gene: TRBV7-3; CDR3aa: ASSLSPDYEQY
j_gene: TRBJ2-7; v_gene: TRBV6-5; CDR3aa: ASSSTRGRNEQY
j_gene: .; v_gene: TRBV11-3; CDR3aa: ACSPRGGTQY
j_gene: TRBJ2-7; v_gene: TRBV5-1; CDR3aa: ASLRTSGDYEQY
j_gene: TRBJ2-7; v_gene: TRBV5-5; CDR3aa: ASSAGLAGQAEY
j_gene: TRBJ2-2; v_gene: TRBV6-2/TRBV6-3; CDR3aa: ASSYTAGEWTGELF
j_gene: TRBJ2-1; v_gene: TRBV9; CDR3aa: ARKDLGRGPSNEQF
j_gene: .; v_gene: TRBV11-1; CDR3aa: ASSPRGDRSGVDEQY
j_gene: TRBJ1-2; v_gene: TRBV7-2; CDR3aa: ASSLESRGGYT
j_gene: TRBJ2-5; v_gene: TRBV7-2; CDR3aa: ASSSQETQY
j_gene: TRBJ2-7; v_gene: TRBV29-1; CDR3aa: SVTRTGSYEQY
j_gene: TRBJ1-5; v_gene: TRBV20-1; CDR3aa: SAQTGTGQPQH
j_gene: TRBJ2-1; v_gene: TRBV6-7; CDR3aa: ASSYWCLTYNEQF
j_gene: TRBJ2-7; v_gene: TRBV7-6; CDR3aa: ASSRWLSGEYEQY
j_gene: TRBJ2-7; v_gene: TRBV3-1; CDR3aa: ASSQGISGQGEQY
j_gene: TRBJ2-7; v_gene: TRBV6-6; CDR3aa: ASSYEGGASYEQY
j_gene: TRBJ2-3; v_gene: TRBV20-1; CDR3aa: SATPAGVTDTQY
j_gene: TRBJ1-2; v_gene: TRBV19; CDR3aa: ASSSRYRDTGYGYT
j_gene: TRBJ1-2; v_gene: TRBV5-4; CDR3aa: ASSGGQRLYGYT
j_gene: TRBJ2-7; v_gene: TRBV6-1; CDR3aa: ASRREGVSSYEQY
j_gene: TRBJ2-5; v_gene: TRBV12-5; CDR3aa: ASGPGVTSQETQY
j_gene: TRBJ2-7; v_gene: TRBV20-1; CDR3aa: SARVTSGGYNEQY